This T cell receptor (beta chain) is drawn from a study of blood T cell repertoires in COVID-19. About the research overall: T cells, B-cell-depleted T cells, or PBMCs provided the cDNA or gDNA that served as material.

The CDR3 has 13 amino acids. Germline loops: CDR1 SQVTM, CDR2 ANQGSEA. Trimming pared 5 bases from V and 3 bases from J, leaving 11 bases between. Clones were read by immunoSEQ multiplex PCR, and TCRdb kept only the in-frame ones, dropping some. The sample includes more than 120,000 clones, approximately 88% seen only once; the top ten take roughly 4.9%. The chain combines TRBV29-1 with TRBJ1-5, with a tentative D call TRBD1 (6 bases). The source of this sequence is a human donor in a cohort sampled during active COVID-19. The material sequenced was peripheral blood. CDR3 sequence: CSVLSGDNQPQHF. CDR3 nucleotides: TGCAGCGTTTTATCAGGGGACAATCAGCCCCAGCATTTT.